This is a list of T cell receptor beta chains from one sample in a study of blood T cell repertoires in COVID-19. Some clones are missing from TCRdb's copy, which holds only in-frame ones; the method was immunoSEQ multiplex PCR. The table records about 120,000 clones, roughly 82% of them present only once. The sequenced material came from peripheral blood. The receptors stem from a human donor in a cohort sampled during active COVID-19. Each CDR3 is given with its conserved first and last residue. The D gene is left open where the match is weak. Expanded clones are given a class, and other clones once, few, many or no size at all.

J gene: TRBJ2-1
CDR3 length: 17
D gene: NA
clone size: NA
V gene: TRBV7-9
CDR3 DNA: TGTGCCAGCAGCTTGAATTTTGCAGGGGCTATGGGAAATGAGCAGTTCTTC
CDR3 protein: CASSLNFAGAMGNEQFF

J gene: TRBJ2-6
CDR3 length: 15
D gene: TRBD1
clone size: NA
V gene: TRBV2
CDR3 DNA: TGTGCCGGGAGACAGGGGTACTCTGGGGCCAACGTCCTGACTTTC
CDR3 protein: CAGRQGYSGANVLTF

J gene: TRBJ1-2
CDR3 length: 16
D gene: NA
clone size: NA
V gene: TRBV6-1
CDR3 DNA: TGTGCCAGCAGTGAAAAGGGAACGGACTCCTACTATGGCTACACCTTC
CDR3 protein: CASSEKGTDSYYGYTF

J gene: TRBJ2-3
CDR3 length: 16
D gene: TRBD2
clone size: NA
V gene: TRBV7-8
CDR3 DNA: TGTGCCAGCAGCTTTAGCGGGGCAGTTAGCACAGATACGCAGTATTTT
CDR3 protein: CASSFSGAVSTDTQYF

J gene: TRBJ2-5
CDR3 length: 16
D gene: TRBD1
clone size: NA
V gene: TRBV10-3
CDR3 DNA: TGTGCCATCAGTGACCGGGGACAGGGCACTCAAGAGACCCAGTACTTC
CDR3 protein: CAISDRGQGTQETQYF

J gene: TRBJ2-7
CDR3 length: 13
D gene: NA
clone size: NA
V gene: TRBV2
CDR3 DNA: TGTGCCACCAGCGGACAGTCCTCCTACGAGCAGTACTTC
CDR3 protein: CATSGQSSYEQYF

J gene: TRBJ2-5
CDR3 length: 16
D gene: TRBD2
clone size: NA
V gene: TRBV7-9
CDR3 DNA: TGTGCCAGCAGCTTAGTACGGGGGGGGTCCCAAGAGACCCAGTACTTC
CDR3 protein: CASSLVRGGSQETQYF

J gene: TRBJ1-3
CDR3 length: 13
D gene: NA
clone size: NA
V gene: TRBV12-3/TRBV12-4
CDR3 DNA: TGTGCCAGCGGACGGCAGGGCGGAAACACCATATATTTT
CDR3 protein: CASGRQGGNTIYF

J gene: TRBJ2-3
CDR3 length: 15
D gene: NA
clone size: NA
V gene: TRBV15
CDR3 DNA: TGTGCCACCAGCAGAGGACGGGGGAACACAGATACGCAGTATTTT
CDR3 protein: CATSRGRGNTDTQYF

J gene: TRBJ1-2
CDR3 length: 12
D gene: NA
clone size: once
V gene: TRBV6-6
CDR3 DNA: TGTGCCAGCAGTTACTCTAGAGAGGGCTACACCTTC
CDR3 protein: CASSYSREGYTF

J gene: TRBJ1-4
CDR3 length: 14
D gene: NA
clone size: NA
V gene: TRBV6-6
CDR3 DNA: TGTGCCAGCAGACCCTGGCAACAGGGTGAAAAACTGTTTTTT
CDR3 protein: CASRPWQQGEKLFF

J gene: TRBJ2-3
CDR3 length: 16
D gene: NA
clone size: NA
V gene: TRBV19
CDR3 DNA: TGTGCCAGTAGTATAGGAAACCAGCTAGCCCCAGATACGCAGTATTTT
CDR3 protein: CASSIGNQLAPDTQYF

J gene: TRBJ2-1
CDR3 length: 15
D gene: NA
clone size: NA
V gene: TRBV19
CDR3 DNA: TGTGCCAGTAGTATCGGAAGCCGGGAGTACAATGAGCAGTTCTTC
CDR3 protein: CASSIGSREYNEQFF

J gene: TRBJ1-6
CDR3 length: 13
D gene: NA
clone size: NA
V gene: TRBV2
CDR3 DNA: TGTGCCAGCAGTGCGGACGGGGATTCACCCCTCCACTTT
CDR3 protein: CASSADGDSPLHF

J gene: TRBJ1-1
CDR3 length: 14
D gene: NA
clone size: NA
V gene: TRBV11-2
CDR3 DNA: TGTGCCAGCAGCTCGACGGGGGGGGAGAGTGAAGCTTTCTTT
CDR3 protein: CASSSTGGESEAFF

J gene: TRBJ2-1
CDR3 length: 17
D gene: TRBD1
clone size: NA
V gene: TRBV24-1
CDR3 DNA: TGTGCCACCAGTGACTCAGATCGAGGGGGCGCAACCAATGAGCAGTTCTTC
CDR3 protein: CATSDSDRGGATNEQFF

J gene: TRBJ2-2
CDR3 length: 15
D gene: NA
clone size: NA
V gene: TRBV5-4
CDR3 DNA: TGTGCCAGCAGCGCCGGGACACCGAACACCGGGGAGCTGTTTTTT
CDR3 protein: CASSAGTPNTGELFF

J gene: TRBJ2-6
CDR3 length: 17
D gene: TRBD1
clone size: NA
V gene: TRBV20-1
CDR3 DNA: TGCAGTGCAAGTCCGGGACAGGGCGTCTCTGGGGCCAACGTCCTGACTTTC
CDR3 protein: CSASPGQGVSGANVLTF

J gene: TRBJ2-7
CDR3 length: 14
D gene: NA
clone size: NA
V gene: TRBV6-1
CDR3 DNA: TGTGCCAGCAGTGAATGGTTGAGCTCCTACGAGCAGTACTTC
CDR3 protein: CASSEWLSSYEQYF

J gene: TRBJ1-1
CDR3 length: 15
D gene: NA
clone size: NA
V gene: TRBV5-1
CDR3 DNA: TGCGCCAGCAGCTTGGTTCAGGGCACGAACACTGAAGCTTTCTTT
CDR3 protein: CASSLVQGTNTEAFF

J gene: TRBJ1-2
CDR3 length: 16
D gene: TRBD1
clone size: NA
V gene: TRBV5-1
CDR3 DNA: TGCGCCAGCAGCTACGGGACAGGGCCTGACCCCTATGGCTACACCTTC
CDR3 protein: CASSYGTGPDPYGYTF

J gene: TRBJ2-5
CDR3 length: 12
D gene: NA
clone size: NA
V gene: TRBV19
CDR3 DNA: TGTGCCAGTAGTATCTACCAAGAGACCCAGTACTTC
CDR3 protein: CASSIYQETQYF

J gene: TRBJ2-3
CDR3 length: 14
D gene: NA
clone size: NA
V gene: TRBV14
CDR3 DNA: TGTGCCAGCAGCCAAAGACTGCGCACAGATACGCAGTATTTT
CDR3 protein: CASSQRLRTDTQYF

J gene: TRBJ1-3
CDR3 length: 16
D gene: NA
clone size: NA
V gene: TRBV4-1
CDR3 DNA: TGCGCCAGCAGCCAAGGGTCCCTCCTGAGGGGAAACACCATATATTTT
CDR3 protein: CASSQGSLLRGNTIYF

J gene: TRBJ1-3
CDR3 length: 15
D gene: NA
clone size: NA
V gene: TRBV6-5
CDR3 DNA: TGTGCCAGCAGTATAGTCAAGCCCTCTGGAAACACCATATATTTT
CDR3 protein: CASSIVKPSGNTIYF

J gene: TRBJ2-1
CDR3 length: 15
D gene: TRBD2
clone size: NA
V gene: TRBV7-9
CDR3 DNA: TGTGCCAGCAGCTTTACCGGGACTAGTACGAATGAGCAGTTCTTC
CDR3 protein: CASSFTGTSTNEQFF

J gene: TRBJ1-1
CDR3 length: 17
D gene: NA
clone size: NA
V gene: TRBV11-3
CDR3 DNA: TGTGCCAGCGGCAACGCCCGGGACGGCGGGGCGAACACTGAAGCTTTCTTT
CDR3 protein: CASGNARDGGANTEAFF

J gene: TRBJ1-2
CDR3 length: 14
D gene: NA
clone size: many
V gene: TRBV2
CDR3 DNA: TGTGCCGGTCTGCTGCGGGATTCAAACTATGGCTACACCTTC
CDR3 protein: CAGLLRDSNYGYTF

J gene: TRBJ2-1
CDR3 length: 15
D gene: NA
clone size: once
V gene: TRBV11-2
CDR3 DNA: TGTGCCAGCAGCTTAATGGCAGACTCCTACAATGAGCAGTTCTTC
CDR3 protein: CASSLMADSYNEQFF

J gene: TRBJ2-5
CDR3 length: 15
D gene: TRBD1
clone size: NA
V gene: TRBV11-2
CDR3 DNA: TGTGCCAGCAGCTTAGGGACAGGACTTGGGGAGACCCAGTACTTC
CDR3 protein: CASSLGTGLGETQYF

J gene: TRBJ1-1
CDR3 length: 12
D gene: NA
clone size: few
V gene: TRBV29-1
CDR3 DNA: TGCAGCGTTCAACGGGAGGGCACTGAAGCTTTCTTT
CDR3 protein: CSVQREGTEAFF

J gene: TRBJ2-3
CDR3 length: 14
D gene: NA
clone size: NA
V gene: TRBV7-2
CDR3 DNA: TGTGCCAGCAGCTTAGCCAGGGCTGTGGATACGCAGTATTTT
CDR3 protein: CASSLARAVDTQYF

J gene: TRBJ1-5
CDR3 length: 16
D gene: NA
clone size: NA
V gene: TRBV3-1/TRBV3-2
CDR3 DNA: TGTGCCAGCAGCCAAGAGGAACAGGAGACTCATCAGCCCCAGCATTTT
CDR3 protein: CASSQEEQETHQPQHF

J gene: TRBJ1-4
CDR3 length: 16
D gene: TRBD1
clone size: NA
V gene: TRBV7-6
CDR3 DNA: TGTGCCAGCAGCGCGAAGTACGGGACAGGGGTTGAAAAACTGTTTTTT
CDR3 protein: CASSAKYGTGVEKLFF

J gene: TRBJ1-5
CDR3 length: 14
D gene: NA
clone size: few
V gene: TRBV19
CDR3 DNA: TGTGCCAGTAGTACAACAGGGAGGGAGCAGCCCCAGCATTTT
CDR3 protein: CASSTTGREQPQHF

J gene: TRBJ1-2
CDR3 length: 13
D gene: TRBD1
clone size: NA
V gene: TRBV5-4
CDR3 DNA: TGTGCCAGCAGGCCCGGGACAGCCGGGGGCTACACCTTC
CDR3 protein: CASRPGTAGGYTF

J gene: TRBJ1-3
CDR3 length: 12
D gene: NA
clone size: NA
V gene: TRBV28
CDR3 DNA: TGTGCCAGCAGTATGAGTCGAAACACCATATATTTT
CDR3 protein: CASSMSRNTIYF

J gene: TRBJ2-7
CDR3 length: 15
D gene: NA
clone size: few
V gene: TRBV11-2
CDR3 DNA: TGTGCCAGCAGCTTAGATCTCTCGGGGGAGCGCGAGCAGTACTTC
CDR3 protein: CASSLDLSGEREQYF

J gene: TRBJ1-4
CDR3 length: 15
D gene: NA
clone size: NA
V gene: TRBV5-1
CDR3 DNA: TGCGCCAGCAGCCTCGGTAGCTCAACTAATGAAAAACTGTTTTTT
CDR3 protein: CASSLGSSTNEKLFF

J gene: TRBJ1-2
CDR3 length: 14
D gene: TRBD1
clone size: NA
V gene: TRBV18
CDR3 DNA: TGTGCCAGCTCACCGGACAGGGGTAACTATGGCTACACCTTC
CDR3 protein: CASSPDRGNYGYTF

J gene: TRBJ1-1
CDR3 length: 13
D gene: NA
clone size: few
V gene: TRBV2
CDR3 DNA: TGTGCCAGCAGTGGAGAAATGAACACTGAAGCTTTCTTT
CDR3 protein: CASSGEMNTEAFF

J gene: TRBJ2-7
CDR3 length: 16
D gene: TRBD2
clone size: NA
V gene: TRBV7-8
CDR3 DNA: TGTGCCAGCAGCTTAGTCCTAGCGGGGGGACCCTACGAGCAGTACTTC
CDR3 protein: CASSLVLAGGPYEQYF

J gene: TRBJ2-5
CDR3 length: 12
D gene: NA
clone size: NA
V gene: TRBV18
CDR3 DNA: TGTGCCAGCTCACGGCAGGGAGAGACCCAGTACTTC
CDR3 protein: CASSRQGETQYF

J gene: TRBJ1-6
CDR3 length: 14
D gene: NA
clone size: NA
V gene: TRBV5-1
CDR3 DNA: TGCGCCAGCAGCTTGGGGCAGGATAATTCACCCCTCCACTTT
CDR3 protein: CASSLGQDNSPLHF

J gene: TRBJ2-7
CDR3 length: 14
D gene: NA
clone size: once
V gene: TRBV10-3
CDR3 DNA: TGTGCCATCAGTGAGGACAACAGGTCCTACGAGCAGTACTTC
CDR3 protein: CAISEDNRSYEQYF